Shown below are 32 T cell receptor beta chains from a single sample sequenced in a study of spatial heterogeneity in lung cancer. TCRdb reprocessed the 5' RACE reads with MiXCR, giving one entry per CDR3 protein. Among 72,000 or so distinct CDR3 sequences listed, over 7% were seen once. Indicated time point: blood at routine non-recurrence follow-up after resection. The sequences come from PBMCs, collected at follow-up. The receptors were gathered from a female donor with early-stage non-small cell lung cancer.

This clonotype was counted at least ten times. The chain combines TRBV12-3 or TRBV12-4 with TRBJ1-6; TRBD1 might be the D (6 bases). Trimming cost V 5 bases and J 14 bases, with 19 bases left between them. The CDR3 is 14 residues long. The CDR3 sequence: CASSRGDIVGTLHF. The CDR3 DNA reads TGTGCCAGCAGTAGGGGGGACATAGTCGGGACCCTCCACTTT.

At least ten counts were recorded for this clonotype. The chain employs TRBV2 and TRBJ2-7, with 7 bases fitting TRBD1. Germline V gene lookup returns CDR1 SNHLY and CDR2 FYNNEI. The CDR3 runs to 13 residues. V lost 11 bases to trimming and J lost 7 bases; unmatched junction nucleotides: 14. The CDR3 reads CAGKQGREGEQYF. CDR3 coding DNA: TGTGCCGGTAAACAGGGGAGAGAGGGGGAGCAGTACTTC.

Note on this clonotype: A much larger clonotype is one base distant, so this may be a read error. The chain joins TRBV19 to TRBJ2-7; D call uncertain. Germline loops: CDR1 LNHDA, CDR2 SQIVND (reference sequence). The CDR3 length is 14 residues. The CDR3 DNA reads as TGTGCCAGTAGCGCGGACCGTAGCTCCTGCGAGCAGTACTTC. Its protein is CASSADRSSCEQYF.

This clonotype was recorded many times. The CDR3, as DNA: TGTGCCAGCAGCGTAGGGCAGGGGTGGAATGAGCAGTTCTTC. This gives the protein CASSVGQGWNEQFF. This chain uses TRBV9 with TRBJ2-1, with a tentative D call TRBD1 (6 bases). Germline values: CDR1 SGDLS, CDR2 YYNGEE. This CDR3 has 14 amino acids. Trimming cost V 0 bases and J 7 bases, with 11 bases left between them.

This clonotype was observed a few times. This CDR3 is CASSYAGDSLNTEAFF. The CDR3 DNA follows: TGTGCCAGCAGTTACGCTGGGGACAGCCTGAACACTGAAGCTTTCTTT. The chain recombines TRBV6-5 with TRBJ1-1; 7 nucleotides align to TRBD1. The CDR3 length is 16 residues. Losses at the gene ends were 2 bases for V and 0 bases for J; bases not matched to a gene: 6. Per the germline V gene, CDR1 is MNHEY and CDR2 is SVGAGI.

As regards this clonotype: A read error may account for a junction end that differs from germline. The chain couples TRBV7-3 to TRBJ2-3; maybe TRBD2 (6 bases). The V gene's germline CDR1 is SGHTA and CDR2 FQGTGA. The CDR3 covers 13 residues. CDR3 coding DNA: TGTGCCAGCAGCTTCAGTTCGGGAGATACGCGGTATTTT. Its translation is CASSFSSGDTRYF.

The V and J genes are TRBV6-1 and TRBJ1-1, with 9 bases that match TRBD1. Unmatched junction bases numbered 7, after V lost 7 bases and J lost 1 base. The germline V gene encodes CDR1 MNHNS and CDR2 SASEGT. The CDR3 loop spans 15 amino acids. CDR3 residues: CASKSRQGENTEAFF. CDR3 sequence (DNA): TGTGCCAGCAAGAGCCGACAGGGGGAGAACACTGAAGCTTTCTTT.

The sample holds many counts of this clonotype. CDR3 bases: TGTGCCAGCAGTTCTTCCGGGACAGGGAGGGGCGTCCTGACTTTC. This sequence encodes CASSSSGTGRGVLTF. The rearrangement links TRBV12-3 or TRBV12-4 to TRBJ2-6, with 9 bases identical to TRBD1. V shed 4 bases, J shed 12 bases, and the junction held 10 bases outside the gene matches. CDR3 length: 15 amino acids.

By sample fraction, this clonotype is medium-sized. The rearrangement links TRBV19 to TRBJ2-1; 9 bases are shared with TRBD2. The ends lost 3 bases at V and 4 bases at J; junction bases unmatched: 13. Germline-derived CDR1 and CDR2 are LNHDA and SQIVND (reference sequence). The CDR3 consists of 18 residues. The CDR3 spells CASSMSLGSGSSYNEQFF. The CDR3 DNA reads TGTGCCAGTAGTATGTCCCTTGGTAGCGGGAGCTCTTACAATGAGCAGTTCTTC.

This clonotype was detected many times. The rearrangement joins TRBV12-3 or TRBV12-4 to TRBJ2-7, with TRBD2 matching 13 bases. With V trimmed by 5 bases and J by 3 bases, 4 bases remained unmatched. The CDR3 totals 15 residues. The CDR3 region is CASSRGLAGDYEQYF. The CDR3 DNA reads TGTGCCAGCAGTAGAGGACTAGCGGGAGACTACGAGCAGTACTTC.

At least ten counts were recorded for this clonotype. The rearrangement uses TRBV19 and TRBJ2-1; 10 bases match TRBD1. Germline V gene data show CDR1 as LNHDA and CDR2 as SQIVND (reference sequence). The CDR3 covers 13 residues. The V gene end was trimmed by 4 bases and the J gene end by 9 bases; junction bases not matched to a gene: 3. The chain's CDR3 is CASSTGTGAEQFF. The CDR3 nucleotides read TGTGCCAGTAGTACCGGGACAGGGGCTGAGCAGTTCTTC.

This clonotype was picked up many times. The CDR3 region has the DNA TGCAGCGCTGAGGCCGGGGGAGGGGCGGTGGCTGAAGCTTTCTTT. As protein: CSAEAGGGAVAEAFF. This chain links TRBV29-1 with TRBJ1-1; TRBD1 is a possible D gene (5 bases). Trimming took 7 bases from V and 6 from J, leaving 24 bases between them. The CDR3 is 15 amino acids. Germline CDR1 reads SQVTM; CDR2 reads ANQGSEA.

The chain links TRBV20-1 to TRBJ2-4, with no clear D. The CDR3 length is 17 residues. Germline V gene lookup returns CDR1 DFQATT and CDR2 SNEGSKA (reference sequence). The ends were cut back, 6 bases at V and 1 base at J, with 22 bases in the middle. The CDR3 DNA sequence: TGCAGTGCGTTCACAACCCGGGCCCAGGCGGCCAAAAACATTCAGTACTTC. Its translation: CSAFTTRAQAAKNIQYF.

This clonotype was picked up many times. The chain has TRBV20-1 and TRBJ2-7, with 8 bases lining up with TRBD2. J gave up 0 bases and V 4 bases, and 8 bases lay outside the gene matches. This CDR3 has 15 amino acids. Germline values: CDR1 DFQATT, CDR2 SNEGSKA (reference sequence). CDR3 loop: CSATTGTRSSYEQYF. CDR3 DNA: TGCAGTGCTACAACCGGGACTAGGAGCTCCTACGAGCAGTACTTC.

The chain recombines TRBV5-1 with TRBJ2-7, with 7 positions matching TRBD1. The junction had 6 bases not matched to a gene; V was cut back by 0 bases and J by 0 bases. From germline, CDR1 is SGHRS and CDR2 YFSETQ. The CDR3 runs to 16 residues. As DNA, the CDR3 is TGCGCCAGCAGCTTGGGTCCGGGACAGAGCTCCTACGAGCAGTACTTC. Translated, it gives CASSLGPGQSSYEQYF. The entire variable domain, with the rest obtained from reference TRBV5-1 and TRBJ2-7, is as follows: KAGVTQTPRYLIKTRGQQVTLSCSPISGHRSVSWYQQTPGQGLQFLFEYFSETQRNKGNFPGRFSGRQFSNSRSEMNVSTLELGDSALYLCASSLGPGQSSYEQYFGPGTRLTVT.

Regarding this clonotype: A much bigger clone sits one base away, suggesting this may be a read error. The J gene is TRBJ2-1, the V gene TRBV24-1, with TRBD2 matching over 9 bases. The CDR3 is 17 residues long. Germline V CDR1 and CDR2: KGHDR, SFDVKD. The CDR3 coding sequence is TGTGCCACCAGTGATTCCACGGCGGGAGGGCCTATTAATGTGCAGTTCTTC. Amino acid sequence: CATSDSTAGGPINVQFF.

The chain combines TRBV9 with TRBJ2-1; 11 bases are shared with TRBD1. Germline trimming cut 3 bases from V and 5 bases from J; bases unmatched to any gene: 10. CDR3 length equals 17 residues. Germline lookup yields CDR1 SGDLS and CDR2 YYNGEE. CDR3 in DNA: TGTGCCAGCAGCGACCCCCAGGACAGGGGGCCGGACAATGAGCAGTTCTTC. Its translation: CASSDPQDRGPDNEQFF.

The genes are TRBV20-1 and TRBJ1-5; D remains unclear. Germline V lookup: CDR1 DFQATT, CDR2 SNEGSKA (reference sequence). The length of the CDR3 is 15 residues. Trimming shortened V by 4 bases and J by 5 bases, and 18 bases separated the two germline ends. For the CDR3, the DNA is TGCAGTGCTACATCCCTACTTGCGCGGGATCAGCCCCAGCATTTT. It specifies CSATSLLARDQPQHF.

V usage is TRBV7-8 and J usage is TRBJ2-1; D remains ambiguous. CDR3 size: 16 residues. Trimming took 5 bases from V and 5 from J, leaving 19 bases between them. Germline CDR1 and CDR2: SGHVS and FQNEAQ. The CDR3 here is CASSPWAQPANNEQFF. CDR3 nucleotide sequence: TGTGCCAGCAGCCCATGGGCCCAGCCCGCCAACAATGAGCAGTTCTTC. Together with reference TRBV7-8 and TRBJ2-1, the CDR3 gives the full variable domain: GAGVSQSPRYKVAKRGQDVALRCDPISGHVSLFWYQQALGQGPEFLTYFQNEAQLDKSGLPSDRFFAERPEGSVSTLKIQRTQQEDSAVYLCASSPWAQPANNEQFFGPGTRLTVL.

The chain employs TRBV3-1 and TRBJ2-7, with a possible D match to TRBD1 (5 bases). The CDR3 contains 14 residues. The V gene lost 4 bases and the J gene lost 3 bases, with 13 bases spanning the gap. The germline V gene encodes CDR1 LGHDT and CDR2 YNNKEL (reference sequence). CDR3 DNA: TGTGCCAGCAGCCGCCGACAGACGATCTACGAGCAGTACTTC. It translates to CASSRRQTIYEQYF.

This chain uses TRBV2 with TRBJ2-3; perhaps TRBD2 as D (6 bases). Trimming removed 10 bases at V and 0 bases at J, with 11 bases between. Germline CDR1 reads SNHLY; CDR2 reads FYNNEI. The CDR3 has 13 amino acids. This chain's CDR3 is CATTGRSTDTQYF. In DNA, the CDR3 is TGTGCCACCACCGGGAGAAGCACAGATACGCAGTATTTT.

V gene TRBV4-2 combines with J gene TRBJ2-3; D uncertain. CDR1 and CDR2 (germline): LGHNA, YNFKEQ. CDR3 length: 12 residues. V gave up 0 bases and J gave up 4 bases, with 2 bases separating them. As DNA, the CDR3 is TGTGCCAGCAGCCAAGAATCAGATACGCAGTATTTT. It translates to CASSQESDTQYF.

Ten or more counts support this clonotype. The CDR3: CASSQNREVGNTEAFF. Written as DNA, the CDR3 is TGCGCCAGCAGCCAGAACAGGGAGGTAGGGAACACTGAAGCTTTCTTT. V and J are TRBV4-1 and TRBJ1-1, with D tentatively TRBD1 (6 bases). The CDR3 extends over 16 amino acids. V was pared by 3 bases and J by 1 base, with 15 bases between. Germline V CDR1 and CDR2: MGHRA, YSYEKL.

This clonotype was counted a few times. The chain is built from TRBV6-5 and TRBJ2-1, with D tentatively TRBD2 (5 bases). In germline, CDR1 is MNHEY, CDR2 SVGAGI. Trimming stripped 6 bases from V and 10 bases from J, with 19 bases between. This CDR3 has 14 amino acids. The CDR3 bases are TGTGCCAGCAGAAAAACTAGTCAACGTAGCGAGCAGTTCTTC. Residues: CASRKTSQRSEQFF.

With respect to this clonotype: A read error may be the cause here, since a much bigger clone is one base away. The V and J genes are TRBV29-1 and TRBJ2-1, with 8 bases identical to TRBD2. The J segment lost 16 bases and the V segment lost 4 bases, leaving 6 bases of the junction unmatched. The germline V gene encodes CDR1 SQVTM and CDR2 ANQGSEA. The CDR3 is 10 residues long. As DNA, the CDR3 is TGCAGCGTTGTGACGGGAGGGCCCTTCTTC. Residues: CSVVTGGPFF.

This clonotype showed up many times. The CDR3 region is CSVERTSGFSDTQYF. CDR3 sequence (DNA): TGCAGCGTTGAACGGACTAGCGGGTTCTCAGATACGCAGTATTTT. V is TRBV29-1 and J is TRBJ2-3, with TRBD2 matching over 11 bases. V shed 2 bases and J 4 bases; nucleotides not matched to a gene: 5. The length of the CDR3 is 15 residues. CDR1 and CDR2 (germline): SQVTM, ANQGSEA.

This sequence joins TRBV5-6 and TRBJ2-7; D call uncertain. CDR1 is SGHDT and CDR2 is YYEEEE in the germline V gene. V was trimmed by 1 base and J by 3 bases, leaving 11 bases between them. The CDR3 length is 14 residues. The CDR3 DNA is TGTGCCAGCAGCTTGAGGCCGAGCCACTACGAGCAGTACTTC. Translating it yields CASSLRPSHYEQYF.

The table lists this clonotype with a few counts. This chain uses TRBV20-1 with TRBJ2-3; no reliable D call. V was pared by 0 bases and J by 4 bases, with 11 bases between. The CDR3 sequence is 14 residues long. Germline V gene sequence: CDR1 DFQATT, CDR2 SNEGSKA (reference sequence). DNA for the CDR3: TGCAGTGCTAGAGATCCCCGGGCGTCAGATACGCAGTATTTT. Its protein product is CSARDPRASDTQYF.

This clonotype was counted ten times or more. The chain joins TRBV28 to TRBJ1-2, with D unresolved. The germline gives CDR1 MDHEN, CDR2 SYDVKM. The ends were cut back, 5 bases at V and 5 bases at J, with 12 bases in the middle. CDR3 length: 13 residues. CDR3 in amino acids: CASSLQRIYGYTF. In DNA, the CDR3 is TGTGCCAGCAGTCTGCAGAGGATATATGGCTACACCTTC.

This clonotype showed up many times. This chain links TRBV9 with TRBJ2-4; D is perhaps TRBD2 (6 bases). Trimming removed 0 bases from V and 12 bases from J, with 13 bases in between. Germline CDR1 and CDR2: SGDLS and YYNGEE. The CDR3 extends over 13 amino acids. CDR3 residues: CASSVDSREAQYF. The CDR3 coding sequence is TGTGCCAGCAGCGTAGATTCGAGGGAGGCTCAGTACTTC.

The chain has TRBV11-2 and TRBJ2-5; D is uncertain. V lost 5 bases, J lost 4 bases, and 11 bases lay in between. This CDR3 is built from 13 residues. Germline V gene lookup returns CDR1 SGHAT and CDR2 FQNNGV. For the CDR3, the DNA is TGTGCCAGCAGCCGCGGATCGGTAGAGACCCAGTACTTC. Protein: CASSRGSVETQYF.

This clonotype was counted ten times or more. The rearrangement links TRBV7-3 to TRBJ2-3, with TRBD1 matching over 8 bases. CDR3 length: 16 residues. Germline CDR1 and CDR2: SGHTA and FQGTGA. The V and J ends lost 3 bases and 4 bases, in that order; junction bases with no gene match: 9. The CDR3 DNA sequence: TGTGCCAGCAGCTTGATAACCGGACAGGGTTCAGATACGCAGTATTTT. Amino acids: CASSLITGQGSDTQYF.